One sample yielded the 2 T cell receptor beta chains listed below, sequenced in a study of T cell responses to AZD1222 COVID-19 vaccine. Sequencing was performed with immunoSEQ multiplex PCR; in TCRdb, only in-frame clones are kept and a portion is missing. Counted here are over 100,000 clones, less than 90% occurring once; the ten biggest clones make up around 2.4%. Material: peripheral blood, obtained on day 0 of AZD1222 vaccination. The receptors stem from an adult in good health.

This clone was observed a handful of times. The V and J genes are TRBV2 and TRBJ1-5, with D possibly matching TRBD1 (6 bases). Germline values: CDR1 SNHLY, CDR2 FYNNEI. Trimming removed 4 bases at V and 4 bases at J, with 11 bases between. This CDR3 comprises 14 residues. DNA of the CDR3: TGTGCCAGCAGTGTAGGACAGAGAAATCAGCCCCAGCATTTT. It codes for CASSVGQRNQPQHF. The full variable domain, its missing parts supplied by reference TRBV2 and TRBJ1-5, is EPEVTQTPSHQVTQMGQEVILRCVPISNHLYFYWYRQILGQKVEFLVSFYNNEISEKSEIFDDQFSVERPDGSNFTLKIRSTKLEDSAMYFCASSVGQRNQPQHFGDGTRLSIL.

V usage is TRBV10-3 and J usage is TRBJ2-2; D perhaps matches TRBD2 (6 bases). CDR1 and CDR2 from the germline V gene are ENHRY and SYGVKD. Between the trimmed V and J ends, which lost 0 bases and 0 bases, there was a span of 8 bases. The length of the CDR3 is 16 residues. This CDR3 is CAISESGGTNTGELFF. CDR3 nucleotide sequence: TGTGCCATCAGTGAGTCCGGCGGGACGAACACCGGGGAGCTGTTTTTT.